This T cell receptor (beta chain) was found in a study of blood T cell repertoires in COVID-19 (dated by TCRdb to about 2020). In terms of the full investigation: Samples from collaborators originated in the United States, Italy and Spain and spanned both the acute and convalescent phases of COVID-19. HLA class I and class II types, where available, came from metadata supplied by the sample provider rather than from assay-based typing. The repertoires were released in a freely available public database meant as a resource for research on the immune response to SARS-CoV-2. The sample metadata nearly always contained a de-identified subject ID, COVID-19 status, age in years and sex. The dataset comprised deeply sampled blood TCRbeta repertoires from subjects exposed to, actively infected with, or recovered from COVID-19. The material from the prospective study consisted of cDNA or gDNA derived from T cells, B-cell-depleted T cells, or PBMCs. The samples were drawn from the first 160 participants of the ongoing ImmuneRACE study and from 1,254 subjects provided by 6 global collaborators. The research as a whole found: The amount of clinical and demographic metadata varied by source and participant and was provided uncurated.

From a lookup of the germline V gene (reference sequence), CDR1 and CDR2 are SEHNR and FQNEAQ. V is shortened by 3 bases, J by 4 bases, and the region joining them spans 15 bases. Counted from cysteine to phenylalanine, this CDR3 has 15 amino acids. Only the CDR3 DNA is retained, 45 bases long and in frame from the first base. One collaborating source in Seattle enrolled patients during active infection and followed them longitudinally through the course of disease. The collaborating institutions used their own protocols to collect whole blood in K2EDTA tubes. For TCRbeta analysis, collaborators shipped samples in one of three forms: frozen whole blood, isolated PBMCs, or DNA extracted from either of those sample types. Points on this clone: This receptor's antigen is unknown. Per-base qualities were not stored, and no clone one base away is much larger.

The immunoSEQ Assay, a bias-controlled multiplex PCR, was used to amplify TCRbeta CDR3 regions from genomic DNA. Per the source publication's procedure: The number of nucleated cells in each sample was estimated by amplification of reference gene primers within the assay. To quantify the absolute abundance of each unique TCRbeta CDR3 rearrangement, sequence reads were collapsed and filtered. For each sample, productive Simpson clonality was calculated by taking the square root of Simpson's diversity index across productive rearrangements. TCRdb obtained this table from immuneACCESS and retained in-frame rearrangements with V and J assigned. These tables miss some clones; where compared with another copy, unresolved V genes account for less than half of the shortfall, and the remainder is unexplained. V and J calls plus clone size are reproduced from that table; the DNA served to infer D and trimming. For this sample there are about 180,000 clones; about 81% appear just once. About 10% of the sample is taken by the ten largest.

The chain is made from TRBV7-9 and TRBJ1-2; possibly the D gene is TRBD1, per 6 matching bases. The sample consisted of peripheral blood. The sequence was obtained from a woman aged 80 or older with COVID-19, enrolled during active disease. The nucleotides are TGTGCCAGCAGCTTGGATTTCACAGGGCCCTATGGCTACACCTTC. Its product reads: CASSLDFTGPYGYTF.